The 23 T cell receptor beta chains listed next were all sequenced from one sample in a study of cytomegalovirus exposure and HLA in healthy donors. 60 Vbeta and 13 Jbeta primers were used in PCR. Method: immunoSEQ multiplex PCR; TCRdb's copy keeps in-frame clones and lacks some. The sample holds some 140,000 clones, about three quarters seen once. The sequenced sample was PBMCs. Source of these receptors: a male donor in good health and CMV-seropositive.

V and J are TRBV27 and TRBJ2-7; no clear D gene. Germline CDR1 MNHEY, CDR2 SMNVEV (reference sequence). CDR3 length: 13 residues. The V end lost 4 bases, the J end lost 0 bases, and 7 bases lay between the germline ends. Here the CDR3 reads CASSSLSSYEQYF. The CDR3 DNA sequence: TGTGCCAGCAGTTCCCTGAGCTCCTACGAGCAGTACTTC.

This sequence joins TRBV4-3 and TRBJ2-1, with 11 nucleotides matching TRBD2. The CDR3 has 16 amino acids. Trimming took 4 bases from V and 3 from J; bases not matched to a gene: 5. Germline V lookup: CDR1 LGHNA, CDR2 YSLEER. CDR3 residues: CASSPLAGGGYNEQFF. The DNA for the CDR3 is TGCGCCAGCAGCCCTTTAGCGGGAGGGGGCTACAATGAGCAGTTCTTC.

This clone was detected only a few times. The CDR3 loop reads CASFDSSGANVLTF. The CDR3 nucleotides read TGTGCCAGCTTCGACAGCTCTGGGGCCAACGTCCTGACTTTC. This chain connects TRBV2 to TRBJ2-6; D is possibly TRBD1 (5 bases). The CDR3 is 14 amino acids. V lost 8 bases, J lost 0 bases, and 8 bases lay in between. Germline V gene data show CDR1 as SNHLY and CDR2 as FYNNEI.

This clone was recorded a few times. This chain links TRBV5-4 with TRBJ2-7, with a weak D call TRBD2 (6 bases). This CDR3 spans 15 amino acids. Deletions cut 0 bases from V and 3 bases from J, with 13 bases between. Germline lookup yields CDR1 SGHNT and CDR2 YYREEE (reference sequence). The CDR3 DNA reads TGTGCCAGCAGCTTGGCCGGGGGTATGGGCTACGAGCAGTACTTC. Translating it yields CASSLAGGMGYEQYF.

The count of this clone is one. The chain employs TRBV29-1 and TRBJ2-5; 7 positions agree with TRBD1. Losses at the gene ends were 6 bases for V and 2 bases for J; bases not matched to a gene: 12. Germline V CDR1 and CDR2: SQVTM, ANQGSEA. The CDR3 is 15 residues long. CDR3 sequence reads: CSVTKQGRPQETQYF. The CDR3, as DNA: TGCAGCGTAACCAAACAGGGGCGCCCGCAAGAGACCCAGTACTTC. Supplemented by reference TRBV29-1 and TRBJ2-5, the full variable domain reads SAVISQKPSRDICQRGTSLTIQCQVDSQVTMMFWYRQQPGQSLTLIATANQGSEATYESGFVIDKFPISRPNLTFSTLTVSNMSPEDSSIYLCSVTKQGRPQETQYFGPGTRLLVL.

About this clone: Other DNA sequences in this specimen translate into the identical CDR3. The V call is TRBV9, the J call TRBJ1-1; 7 bases map to TRBD1. The CDR3 sequence is 15 residues long. With 2 bases clipped from V and 1 base from J, the junction kept 5 bases outside the gene matches. Germline CDR1 is SGDLS and CDR2 is YYNGEE. The CDR3 protein is CASSVTGERNTEAFF. The CDR3 nucleotides read TGTGCCAGCAGCGTCACAGGGGAGAGGAACACTGAAGCTTTCTTT. The complete variable domain, with remaining parts taken from reference TRBV9 and TRBJ1-1, reads DSGVTQTPKHLITATGQRVTLRCSPRSGDLSVYWYQQSLDQGLQFLIQYYNGEERAKGNILERFSAQQFPDLHSELNLSSLELGDSALYFCASSVTGERNTEAFFGQGTRLTVV.

This rearrangement joins TRBV7-3 to TRBJ1-4; 7 bases line up with TRBD1. After removal of 2 bases from V and 6 bases from J, the junction contained 3 bases not matched to a gene. CDR1 is SGHTA, CDR2 FQGTGA, per germline. This CDR3 contains 14 residues. The CDR3 region is CASSLRQGDEKLFF. The CDR3 DNA follows: TGTGCCAGCAGCTTACGACAGGGTGATGAAAAACTGTTTTTT.

J is TRBJ1-6 and V is TRBV4-2, with D perhaps TRBD1 (5 bases). The germline V gene has CDR1 LGHNA and CDR2 YNFKEQ. Trimming left V 3 bases short and J 7 bases short, with 16 bases between. This CDR3 has 16 amino acids. CDR3 DNA: TGTGCCAGCAGCCACGAATTTTCGCCAGGGAATTCACCCCTCCACTTT. Encoded protein: CASSHEFSPGNSPLHF.

The chain employs TRBV7-3 and TRBJ2-1; 10 positions agree with TRBD2. This CDR3 is built from 15 residues. In germline, CDR1 is SGHTA, CDR2 FQGTGA. The V segment lost 5 bases and the J segment 2 bases; nucleotides outside the gene matches: 3. CDR3 in amino acids: CASSDTSGAYNEQFF. In nucleotides, the CDR3 is TGTGCCAGCAGCGACACTAGCGGGGCCTACAATGAGCAGTTCTTC.

There are a few counts of this clone. V gene TRBV6-4 combines with J gene TRBJ2-3; 8 nucleotides align to TRBD2. Germline V gene sequence: CDR1 MRHNA, CDR2 SNTAGT. Losses at the gene ends were 5 bases for V and 5 bases for J; bases not matched to a gene: 9. The CDR3 has 15 residues. For the CDR3, the DNA is TGTGCCAGCAGTATGAGCGGGGGATCGGGAGATACGCAGTATTTT. As protein: CASSMSGGSGDTQYF.

The chain joins TRBV14 to TRBJ2-1; D may be TRBD1 (6 bases). V was trimmed by 0 bases and J by 12 bases, leaving 15 bases between them. The CDR3 length is 14 residues. The germline V gene encodes CDR1 SGHDN and CDR2 FVKESK. CDR3 in DNA: TGTGCCAGCAGCCAAGAGACAGGCCGTCTAGCGCAGTTCTTC. It is translated as CASSQETGRLAQFF.

V and J are TRBV27 and TRBJ1-6; TRBD1 might be the D (6 bases). CDR1 is MNHEY and CDR2 is SMNVEV in the germline V gene (reference sequence). The V and J ends lost 3 bases and 2 bases respectively, with 17 bases between them. The CDR3 is made up of 18 amino acids. This CDR3 reads CASSFDRKAKPYNSPLHF. The CDR3 nucleotides read TGTGCCAGCAGTTTCGACAGGAAAGCCAAGCCCTATAATTCACCCCTCCACTTT.

This chain uses TRBV4-2 with TRBJ2-6, with D unresolved. Germline V lookup: CDR1 LGHNA, CDR2 YNFKEQ. The CDR3 contains 18 residues. Trimming stripped 0 bases from V and 0 bases from J, with 12 bases between. CDR3 coding DNA: TGTGCCAGCAGCCAAGATTGGGCCCCAGGCTCTGGGGCCAACGTCCTGACTTTC. It codes for CASSQDWAPGSGANVLTF.

The gene calls are TRBV2 and TRBJ2-2; 7 bases are a match to TRBD2. Germline loops: CDR1 SNHLY, CDR2 FYNNEI. With 5 bases clipped from V and 5 bases from J, the junction kept 5 bases outside the gene matches. CDR3 size: 14 residues. The CDR3, as DNA: TGTGCCAGCAGTCGGGACTACTCAACCGGGGAGCTGTTTTTT. It yields the protein CASSRDYSTGELFF. The variable domain in full, with the rest retrieved from reference TRBV2 and TRBJ2-2, is EPEVTQTPSHQVTQMGQEVILRCVPISNHLYFYWYRQILGQKVEFLVSFYNNEISEKSEIFDDQFSVERPDGSNFTLKIRSTKLEDSAMYFCASSRDYSTGELFFGEGSRLTVL.

The chain is built from TRBV28 and TRBJ2-7; the match to TRBD1 covers 10 bases. CDR3 length: 14 amino acids. J was trimmed by 3 bases and V by 6 bases; bases with no gene match: 5. Germline loops: CDR1 MDHEN, CDR2 SYDVKM. CDR3 in amino acids: CASRPRDRGYEQYF. The CDR3 coding sequence is TGTGCCAGCAGACCCCGGGACAGGGGCTACGAGCAGTACTTC.

The chain employs TRBV7-2 and TRBJ2-7; 9 nucleotides agree with TRBD1. CDR3 length: 14 amino acids. Unmatched junction bases numbered 1, after V lost 3 bases and J lost 1 base. Germline values: CDR1 SGHTA, CDR2 FQGNSA. The CDR3 region has the DNA TGTGCCAGCAGCTTCGGGACAGGGTCCTACGAGCAGTACTTC. This sequence encodes CASSFGTGSYEQYF.

This chain connects TRBV13 to TRBJ2-2; TRBD2 agrees at 10 bases. Per the germline V gene, CDR1 is PRHDT and CDR2 is FYEKMQ (reference sequence). The ends lost 3 bases at V and 4 bases at J; junction bases unmatched: 2. This CDR3 region has 15 residues. This chain's CDR3 is CASSFSGGTTGELFF. As DNA, the CDR3 is TGTGCCAGCAGCTTTAGCGGGGGGACCACCGGGGAGCTGTTTTTT.

The chain joins TRBV5-4 to TRBJ2-7; D unresolved. The CDR3 consists of 14 residues. The germline V and J ends were trimmed by 0 bases and 4 bases, with 11 bases remaining between them. Germline V CDR1 and CDR2: SGHNT, YYREEE (reference sequence). This chain's CDR3 is CASSLEYPGYEQYF. As DNA, the CDR3 is TGTGCCAGCAGCTTGGAGTATCCGGGTTACGAGCAGTACTTC.

This rearrangement joins TRBV14 to TRBJ2-3; TRBD2 might be the D (6 bases). V lost 1 base and J 6 bases, leaving 11 bases between the germline ends. This CDR3 is 14 amino acids long. CDR1 and CDR2 (germline): SGHDN, FVKESK. The CDR3 is CASSQVGGSDTQYF. The CDR3 region has the DNA TGTGCCAGCAGCCAAGTGGGGGGATCCGATACGCAGTATTTT.

The genes are TRBV7-9 and TRBJ2-1; D might be TRBD2 (5 bases). V was pared by 5 bases and J by 8 bases, with 16 bases between. The CDR3 spans 14 residues. From germline, CDR1 is SEHNR and CDR2 FQNEAQ (reference sequence). CDR3 loop: CASSERGFPHEQFF. Here the CDR3 DNA reads TGTGCCAGCAGCGAACGGGGTTTCCCCCATGAGCAGTTCTTC.

The chain uses TRBV2 and TRBJ1-1; TRBD1 matches at 9 bases. CDR3 length equals 17 residues. Germline values: CDR1 SNHLY, CDR2 FYNNEI. V gave up 2 bases and J gave up 1 base; unmatched junction bases: 8. The CDR3 spells CASSEFVGQGRNTEAFF. The CDR3 coding sequence is TGTGCCAGCAGTGAATTCGTAGGACAGGGGAGGAACACTGAAGCTTTCTTT.

The chain couples TRBV27 to TRBJ2-1, with D possibly matching TRBD2 (6 bases). The CDR3 is made up of 16 amino acids. In germline, CDR1 is MNHEY, CDR2 SMNVEV (reference sequence). The V end was cut by 4 bases, the J end by 3 bases, with 16 bases between. The CDR3 protein is CASSSIGTAIYNEQFF. The CDR3 DNA sequence: TGTGCCAGCAGTTCAATAGGGACTGCGATCTACAATGAGCAGTTCTTC.

This rearrangement joins TRBV4-1 to TRBJ1-2; D remains unclear. Germline V gene lookup returns CDR1 MGHRA and CDR2 YSYEKL. The CDR3 spans 12 residues. The germline V and J ends were trimmed by 0 bases and 8 bases, with 7 bases remaining between them. CDR3 residues: CASSQERWGYTF. CDR3 sequence (DNA): TGCGCCAGCAGCCAAGAGAGGTGGGGCTACACCTTC.